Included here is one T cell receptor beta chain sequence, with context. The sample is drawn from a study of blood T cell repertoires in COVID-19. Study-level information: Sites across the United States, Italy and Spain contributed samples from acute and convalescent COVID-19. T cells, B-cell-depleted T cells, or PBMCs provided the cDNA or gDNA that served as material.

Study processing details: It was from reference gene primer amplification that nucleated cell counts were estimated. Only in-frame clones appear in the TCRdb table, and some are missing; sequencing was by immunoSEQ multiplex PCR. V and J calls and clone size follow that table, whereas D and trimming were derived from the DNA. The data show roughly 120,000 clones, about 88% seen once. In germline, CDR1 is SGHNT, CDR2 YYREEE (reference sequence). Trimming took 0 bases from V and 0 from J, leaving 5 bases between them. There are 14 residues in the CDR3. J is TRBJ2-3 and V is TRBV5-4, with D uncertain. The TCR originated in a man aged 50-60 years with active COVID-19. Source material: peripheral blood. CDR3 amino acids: CASSLVGSTDTQYF. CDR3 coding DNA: TGTGCCAGCAGCTTGGTGGGCAGCACAGATACGCAGTATTTT.